This T cell receptor (beta chain) came from a study of cytomegalovirus exposure and HLA in healthy donors. Study results and limitations: Overall, approximately 150 TCR beta chains were annotated as cytomegalovirus-associated.

This clone appeared a single time. The antigen remains undetermined. It was with 60 Vbeta and 13 Jbeta primers that the PCR ran. The assay was immunoSEQ multiplex PCR, and TCRdb's table has in-frame clones only and misses some. The table includes 200,000 to 250,000 clones, over 75% detected once. Germline V CDR1 and CDR2: SGDLS, YYNGEE. V shed 7 bases and J 8 bases; nucleotides not matched to a gene: 12. This CDR3 region has 15 residues. The gene calls are TRBV9 and TRBJ2-1; the match to TRBD2 covers 10 bases. This TCR was sampled from a human donor in good health. What was sequenced was PBMCs. CDR3 protein: CASGPPSGRWHEQFF. Written as DNA, the CDR3 is TGTGCCAGCGGCCCCCCTAGCGGGAGATGGCATGAGCAGTTCTTC.